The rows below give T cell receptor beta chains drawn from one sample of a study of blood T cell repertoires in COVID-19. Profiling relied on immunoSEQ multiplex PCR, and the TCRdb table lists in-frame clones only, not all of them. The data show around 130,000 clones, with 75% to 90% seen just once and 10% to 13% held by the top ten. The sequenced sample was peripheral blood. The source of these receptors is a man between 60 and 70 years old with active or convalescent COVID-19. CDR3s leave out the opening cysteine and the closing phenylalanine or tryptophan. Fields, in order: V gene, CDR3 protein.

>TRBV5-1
ASSFEGQGLDTQY
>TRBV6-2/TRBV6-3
ASSLRGEGPDYSYEQY
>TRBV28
ASSFGTGARFSSGANVLT
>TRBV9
ASSVLAGSYNEQF
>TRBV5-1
ASSPDRAQYGYT
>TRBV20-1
SATGQYEQY
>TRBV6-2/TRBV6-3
ASSYSNRGLGEQY
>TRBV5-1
ASSAGTSDSYEQY
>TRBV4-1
ASSPRTGSSGANVLT
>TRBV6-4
ASSATSGLASTDTQY
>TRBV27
ASSVSNSYGYT
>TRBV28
ASRRTSGASSREQY
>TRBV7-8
ASSLRRQGGKLF
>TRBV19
ASSTRGQFSGNTIY
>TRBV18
ASSQQTGPGELF
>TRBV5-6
ASSLAGTGEEKLF
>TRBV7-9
ASSRTGGSEAF
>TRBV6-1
ASSGTSGRTKNNEQF
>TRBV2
ASSVTYSPGYT
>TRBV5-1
ASSLALGVTEAF